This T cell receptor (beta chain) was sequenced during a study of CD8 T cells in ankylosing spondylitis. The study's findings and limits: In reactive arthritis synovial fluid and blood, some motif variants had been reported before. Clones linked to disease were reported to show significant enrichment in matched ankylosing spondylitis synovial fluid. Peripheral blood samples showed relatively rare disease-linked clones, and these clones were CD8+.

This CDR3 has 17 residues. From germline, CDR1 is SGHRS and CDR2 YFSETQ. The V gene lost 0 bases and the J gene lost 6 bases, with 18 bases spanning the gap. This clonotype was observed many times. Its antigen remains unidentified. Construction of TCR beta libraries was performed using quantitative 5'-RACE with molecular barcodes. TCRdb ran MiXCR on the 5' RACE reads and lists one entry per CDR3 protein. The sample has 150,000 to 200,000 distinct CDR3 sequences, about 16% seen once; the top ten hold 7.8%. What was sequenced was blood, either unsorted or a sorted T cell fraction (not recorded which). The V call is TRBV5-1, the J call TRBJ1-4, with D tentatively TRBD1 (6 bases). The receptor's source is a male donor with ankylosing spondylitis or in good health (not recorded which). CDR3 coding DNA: TGCGCCAGCAGCTTGGTAGGACAGAATATCGCCGATGAAAAACTGTTTTTT. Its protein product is CASSLVGQNIADEKLFF.